The rows below give T cell receptor beta chains drawn from one sample of a study of early T cells in non-severe SARS-CoV-2 infection. Each CDR3 protein gets one entry after TCRdb re-called the 5' RACE reads with MiXCR. This table has 54,000 or so distinct CDR3 sequences, about 5.6% appearing once. The source material was whole blood. Receptors were obtained from an adult who was a healthcare worker with PCR-confirmed SARS-CoV-2 infection or an uninfected control (not recorded which). Both conserved end residues are part of each CDR3. The D gene is left open where the match is weak. Expanded clones are given a class, and other clones once, few, many or no size at all.

J gene,V gene,D gene,clone size,CDR3 DNA,CDR3 protein
TRBJ1-2,TRBV7-9,-,many,TGTGCCAGCAGCTTAGTGGGGAGTAACTATGGCTACACCTTC,CASSLVGSNYGYTF
TRBJ2-1,TRBV2,TRBD1,few,TGTGCCAGCAGTGTCACGCTGGACAGGGTAGACTACAATGAGCAGTTCTTC,CASSVTLDRVDYNEQFF
TRBJ2-5,TRBV20-1,-,many,TGCAGTGCACCCATCCCGGGACTGACTAAAGAGACCCAGTACTTC,CSAPIPGLTKETQYF
TRBJ1-2,TRBV27,TRBD1,many,TGTGCCAGCACCTCATCAGGGGGTCGATATGGCTACACCTTC,CASTSSGGRYGYTF
TRBJ1-6,TRBV7-2,-,many,TGTGCCAGCAGCCCCCAAAGCTCCTATAATTCACCCCTCCATTTT,CASSPQSSYNSPLHF
TRBJ2-3,TRBV2,TRBD2,many,TGTGCCAGCAGTGAACTTAGGCTAGCGGACATAGATACGCAGTATTTT,CASSELRLADIDTQYF
TRBJ2-2,TRBV12-5,TRBD2,-,TGTGCTAGTGGGCGAGGACTAGCGGGAGGGATCGGGGAGCTGTTTTTT,CASGRGLAGGIGELFF
TRBJ1-6,TRBV25-1,-,few,TGTGCCAGCAGTGGCCCCAACACGGGGCGGTTAAGGTCACCCCTCCACTTT,CASSGPNTGRLRSPLHF
TRBJ1-2,TRBV24-1,TRBD1,few,TGTGCCACCAGTGATCCTGGGACAGGGAACTATGGCTACACCTTC,CATSDPGTGNYGYTF
TRBJ2-2,TRBV20-1,-,few,TGCAGTGCTAGAGATCTCCGCGGTTCCGGGGAGCTGTTTTTT,CSARDLRGSGELFF
TRBJ2-3,TRBV27,-,-,TGTGCCAGCAGTGCCTCACGAGGGTCGGATACGCAGTATTTT,CASSASRGSDTQYF
TRBJ2-5,TRBV7-2,TRBD2,-,TGTGCCAGCAGCTTCGGGAGGTACCAAGAGACCCAGTACTTC,CASSFGRYQETQYF
TRBJ2-7,TRBV25-1,-,many,TGTGCCAGCAGTGAACAGGGTTACGAGCAGTACTTC,CASSEQGYEQYF
TRBJ2-3,TRBV29-1,-,many,TGCAGCGTTCTCCGACTAGTCCCACGCACAGATACGCAGTATTTT,CSVLRLVPRTDTQYF
TRBJ2-7,TRBV5-1,TRBD2,many,TGCGCCAGCAGCCCACTAGCGGGGGTTAAGAACGAGCAGTACTTC,CASSPLAGVKNEQYF
TRBJ2-3,TRBV19,-,-,TGTGCCAGTAGTATAGGGATGGGAGATACGCAGTATTTT,CASSIGMGDTQYF
TRBJ2-5,TRBV4-2,TRBD2,many,TGTGCCAGCAGCCGAGAAGCGGGACCCGTGAGGGAGACCCAGTACTTC,CASSREAGPVRETQYF
TRBJ2-5,TRBV29-1,-,-,TGCAGCGTTGGACAGAACCAAGAGACCCAGTACTTC,CSVGQNQETQYF
TRBJ1-5,TRBV18,-,many,TGTGCCAGCTCACCACAGGGCATTTATAGCAATCAGCCCCAGCATTTT,CASSPQGIYSNQPQHF
TRBJ2-2,TRBV7-6,-,many,TGTGCCAGCAGCGCGAGCACCGGGGAGCTGTTTTTT,CASSASTGELFF
TRBJ2-1,TRBV5-4,-,many,TGTGCCAGCAGCTTAGGACCCTACAATGAGCAGTTCTTC,CASSLGPYNEQFF
TRBJ1-4,TRBV12-3/TRBV12-4,-,few,TGTGCCAGCAGTTTAGACGGGGGGGAAAAACTGTTTTTT,CASSLDGGEKLFF
TRBJ1-2,TRBV7-8,-,many,TGTGCCAGCAGCTTAGCGCAGTCCTATGGCTACACCTTC,CASSLAQSYGYTF
TRBJ1-1,TRBV9,TRBD1,many,TGTGCCAGCAGCGCCTACGACAGGGACACTGAAGCTTTCTTT,CASSAYDRDTEAFF
TRBJ1-1,TRBV6-5,-,few,TGTGCCAGCAGTTACGGCGACACTGAAGCTTTCTTT,CASSYGDTEAFF
TRBJ2-3,TRBV28,-,few,TGTGCCAGCGGTCAGCGGGCGGGGCCACCAAGAGTCACAGATACGCAGTATTTT,CASGQRAGPPRVTDTQYF
TRBJ1-6,TRBV7-9,TRBD1,many,TGTGCCAGCAGCCCTGGGACAGGGGAAGGTTCACCCCTCCACTTT,CASSPGTGEGSPLHF
TRBJ2-5,TRBV18,-,many,TGTGCCAGCTCGACCAGAGATGGAGAGACCCAGTACTTC,CASSTRDGETQYF
TRBJ2-1,TRBV6-4,-,many,TGTGCCAGCACGGAGGGTGGGACCGCGGGTGAGCAGTTCTTC,CASTEGGTAGEQFF
TRBJ2-3,TRBV3-2,-,-,TGTGCCAGCAGTCGCCCGACAGTAGCGGGGGGTCCTGCCAACCATACGCAGTATTTT,CASSRPTVAGGPANHTQYF
TRBJ2-7,TRBV4-1,-,-,TGCGCCAGCAGCCACCCCAGGGGTTTCGAGCAGTACTTC,CASSHPRGFEQYF
TRBJ2-5,TRBV3-1,TRBD1,few,TGTGCCAGCAGCCCCGACAGGGAAGAGACCCAGTACTTC,CASSPDREETQYF
TRBJ1-1,TRBV18,-,few,TGTGCCAGCTTAACGGTCCCAGAGGGCACTGAAGCTTTCTTT,CASLTVPEGTEAFF
TRBJ2-1,TRBV19,-,many,TGTGCCTCCCACTCAGGCGGGGACTACAATGAGCAGTTCTTC,CASHSGGDYNEQFF
TRBJ1-4,TRBV7-9,-,many,TGTGCCAGCAGCTTTGACCGTGGAGTTGAAAAACTGTTTTTT,CASSFDRGVEKLFF
TRBJ1-5,TRBV12-3/TRBV12-4,TRBD1,many,TGTGCCAGCAGCCCCGGACAGGGGGGACAGCCCCAGCATTTT,CASSPGQGGQPQHF
TRBJ2-7,TRBV12-3/TRBV12-4,TRBD1,many,TGTGCCAGCAGCCACCGGGACAGCCAGTACGGGCAGTACTTC,CASSHRDSQYGQYF
TRBJ1-2,TRBV29-1,-,many,TGCAGCGTCCCAAGGGGCCTGCCTGGCTACACCTTC,CSVPRGLPGYTF
TRBJ1-2,TRBV28,TRBD1,many,TGTGCCAGCAGGGACGGGACAGGTACAACTTATGGCTACACCTTC,CASRDGTGTTYGYTF
TRBJ1-2,TRBV5-4,-,-,TGTGCCAGCAGCAAAGAAGGGGGAGGCTATGGCTACACCTTC,CASSKEGGGYGYTF
TRBJ2-1,TRBV7-8,TRBD2,many,TGTGCCAGCAGCTTAGTCCGGGGCCGACTAGCGGGAGACAATGAGCAGTTCTTC,CASSLVRGRLAGDNEQFF
TRBJ2-1,TRBV20-1,TRBD2,many,TGCAGCGCAGGACTAGCGGGAGCCAAGCAGTTCTTC,CSAGLAGAKQFF
TRBJ1-2,TRBV19,-,many,TGTGCCAGTATGAGTAACTATGGCTACACCTTC,CASMSNYGYTF
TRBJ1-2,TRBV7-2,TRBD1,few,TGTGCCAGCAGCATTCGGATGGGACAGGGGGGCGGCTACACCTTC,CASSIRMGQGGGYTF
TRBJ2-1,TRBV25-1,-,many,TGTGCCAGCAGTGTAAGGGATGAGCAGTTCTTC,CASSVRDEQFF
TRBJ1-6,TRBV30,-,-,TGTGCCTGGAGCCTCGGAGGAGGCAATTCACCCCTCCACTTT,CAWSLGGGNSPLHF
TRBJ2-7,TRBV6-1,-,-,TGTGCCAGCAGTGAAGCGCTTGGGGCCTACGAGCAGTACTTC,CASSEALGAYEQYF
TRBJ2-7,TRBV16,-,many,TGTGCCAGCAGCCGTCAGTCCGGGATCGAGCAGTACTTC,CASSRQSGIEQYF
TRBJ2-7,TRBV28,-,few,TGTGCCAGCAGTTACCCATTGGGGCAGGGTAACTACGAGCAGTACTTC,CASSYPLGQGNYEQYF
TRBJ2-3,TRBV7-2,TRBD2,few,TGTGCCAGCAGCGGGGGAGCTAGCGGGGGCCTCACGGATACGCAGTATTTT,CASSGGASGGLTDTQYF
TRBJ1-1,TRBV5-1,-,-,TGCGCCAGCAGCCAACGACAGAACACTGAAGCTTTCTTT,CASSQRQNTEAFF
TRBJ2-6,TRBV11-2,TRBD1,many,TGTGCCAGCAGCTTAGGGAGGCAGGGGGCTAGATCTGGGGCCAACGTCCTGACTTTC,CASSLGRQGARSGANVLTF
TRBJ1-2,TRBV4-1,-,many,TGCGCCAGCAGCCAACTGCCAGCTAACTATGGCTACACCTTC,CASSQLPANYGYTF
TRBJ2-7,TRBV2,TRBD1,many,TGTGCCAGCAGTGAAAGGACAGGGGGCCCCGCCTACGAGCAGTACTTC,CASSERTGGPAYEQYF
TRBJ1-5,TRBV7-9,-,many,TGTGCCAGCAGCCCCAACTCCTATTTGGGACCCCAGCATTTT,CASSPNSYLGPQHF